This note documents a single TCR beta chain sequence. Only in-frame clones appear in the TCRdb table, and some are missing; sequencing was by immunoSEQ multiplex PCR. The table records 50,000 to 65,000 clones, 88% of them present only once. The data belong to a study of T cell changes during pregnancy in multiple sclerosis. J gave up 5 bases and V 2 bases, and 9 bases lay outside the gene matches. Germline values: CDR1 MGHDK, CDR2 SYGVNS. The CDR3 has 18 amino acids. The chain is built from TRBV25-1 and TRBJ2-5; 15 nucleotides agree with TRBD2. The receptor was isolated from a female donor with multiple sclerosis, enrolled in a pregnancy study. The source material was peripheral blood, sampled in the first trimester of pregnancy. CDR3 sequence: CASSEGLAGGGPWETQYF. The DNA for the CDR3 is TGTGCCAGCAGTGAAGGACTAGCGGGAGGGGGTCCATGGGAGACCCAGTACTTC.